This is a list of T cell receptor beta chains from one sample in a study of vaccination and CD4 T cells after COVID-19. Using its own MiXCR run on the PCR reads, TCRdb lists one record per CDR3 protein. Here the sample spans several thousand distinct CDR3 sequences, roughly a quarter being singletons. No antigen has been identified for these receptors. The sample consisted of CD4+ T cells from blood, cultured in vitro. The source is a human donor in good health. Both conserved end residues are trimmed from each CDR3. Each record gives: V gene, CDR3 length, J gene, clone size, CDR3 protein. Size tells how often a clone was seen (once, few, many) or the class of an expanded clone, and some rows leave it out.

V gene: TRBV27; CDR3 length: 13; J gene: TRBJ1-4; clone size: NA; CDR3 protein: ASSLRPGGLEKLF
V gene: TRBV5-4; CDR3 length: 12; J gene: TRBJ1-2; clone size: few; CDR3 protein: ASSGGGANYGYT
V gene: TRBV2; CDR3 length: 14; J gene: TRBJ2-4; clone size: once; CDR3 protein: ASRGLTLLAKNIQY
V gene: TRBV7-2; CDR3 length: 15; J gene: TRBJ2-2; clone size: few; CDR3 protein: ASSRSRDRVTTGELF
V gene: TRBV5-5; CDR3 length: 13; J gene: TRBJ1-2; clone size: NA; CDR3 protein: ASSLVPGSNYGYT
V gene: TRBV6-1; CDR3 length: 11; J gene: TRBJ1-1; clone size: medium-sized; CDR3 protein: ASNTRQNTEAF
V gene: TRBV10-2; CDR3 length: 12; J gene: TRBJ1-1; clone size: NA; CDR3 protein: ASRGQAGGTEAF
V gene: TRBV12-5; CDR3 length: 15; J gene: TRBJ1-1; clone size: NA; CDR3 protein: ASGLVQQGNMNTEAF
V gene: TRBV6-4; CDR3 length: 14; J gene: TRBJ2-1; clone size: NA; CDR3 protein: ASSDSARSSYNEQF
V gene: TRBV19; CDR3 length: 14; J gene: TRBJ2-3; clone size: NA; CDR3 protein: ASSTGLALGTDTQY
V gene: TRBV6-1; CDR3 length: 11; J gene: TRBJ1-1; clone size: NA; CDR3 protein: ASGTPGGTEAF
V gene: TRBV19; CDR3 length: 11; J gene: TRBJ2-7; clone size: NA; CDR3 protein: ASSAQQGYEQY
V gene: TRBV4-1; CDR3 length: 16; J gene: TRBJ2-1; clone size: few; CDR3 protein: ASSQVDLGLFIYNEQF
V gene: TRBV25-1; CDR3 length: 11; J gene: TRBJ1-2; clone size: medium-sized; CDR3 protein: ASSEGQGHGYT
V gene: TRBV6-1; CDR3 length: 12; J gene: TRBJ1-6; clone size: few; CDR3 protein: ASKLSKIDSPLH
V gene: TRBV29-1; CDR3 length: 10; J gene: TRBJ2-7; clone size: NA; CDR3 protein: SVGDTGYEQY
V gene: TRBV20-1; CDR3 length: 12; J gene: TRBJ1-1; clone size: few; CDR3 protein: SARVWGDRVEAF
V gene: TRBV6-5; CDR3 length: 15; J gene: TRBJ2-2; clone size: NA; CDR3 protein: ASSYSYEGGGGGELF
V gene: TRBV15; CDR3 length: 12; J gene: TRBJ1-1; clone size: NA; CDR3 protein: ATTKIQVNTEAF
V gene: TRBV4-2; CDR3 length: 13; J gene: TRBJ2-2; clone size: NA; CDR3 protein: ASSQEWANTGELF
V gene: TRBV11-1; CDR3 length: 13; J gene: TRBJ1-5; clone size: NA; CDR3 protein: ASSLKGDAGQPQH
V gene: TRBV30; CDR3 length: 12; J gene: TRBJ2-5; clone size: few; CDR3 protein: AWRTGTAGETQY
V gene: TRBV12-5; CDR3 length: 11; J gene: TRBJ2-3; clone size: NA; CDR3 protein: ASGPRVADTQY
V gene: TRBV9; CDR3 length: 13; J gene: TRBJ1-5; clone size: NA; CDR3 protein: ASSVGTVGNQPQH
V gene: TRBV5-1; CDR3 length: 11; J gene: TRBJ2-2; clone size: few; CDR3 protein: ASSKDRAGELF
V gene: TRBV6-4; CDR3 length: 11; J gene: TRBJ2-3; clone size: NA; CDR3 protein: ASSDSLIDTQY
V gene: TRBV7-9; CDR3 length: 14; J gene: TRBJ1-1; clone size: few; CDR3 protein: ASSLLEGPGNTEAF
V gene: TRBV2; CDR3 length: 11; J gene: TRBJ2-7; clone size: medium-sized; CDR3 protein: ASSLDSYYEQY
V gene: TRBV9; CDR3 length: 13; J gene: TRBJ2-7; clone size: few; CDR3 protein: ASSVGLDRTYEQY
V gene: TRBV20-1; CDR3 length: 11; J gene: TRBJ1-4; clone size: few; CDR3 protein: SARSWGNEKLF
V gene: TRBV5-1; CDR3 length: 10; J gene: TRBJ2-2; clone size: NA; CDR3 protein: ASSWATGELF